Listed below are T cell receptor beta chains from one sample, sequenced in a study of T cell changes during pregnancy in multiple sclerosis. Using immunoSEQ multiplex PCR, the repertoire was profiled, and TCRdb retains in-frame clones only, with some absent. The data show some 70,000 clones, with 91% seen just once and under 0.3% held by the top ten. Sequencing used CD4+ T cells from peripheral blood mononuclear cells, obtained in the third trimester of pregnancy. These receptor sequences come from a female donor in good health, enrolled as a control in a pregnancy study. Each CDR3 is given without its conserved first and last residue. Each record gives: J gene, V gene, CDR3 protein.

TRBJ1-2,TRBV27,ASSFRTGRGYGYT
TRBJ1-1,TRBV6-6,ASRPGTVNTEAF
TRBJ1-5,TRBV30,AWSVRAGRGNQPQH
TRBJ1-2,TRBV9,ASSGAKGEEGTGYT
TRBJ2-5,TRBV2,ASSTLQETQY
TRBJ2-7,TRBV5-1,ASSLAGTSGTYEQY
TRBJ2-7,TRBV10-3,AISEPQKHLY
TRBJ1-4,TRBV7-2,ASSFHNQGEKLF
TRBJ2-5,TRBV7-9,ASSLAGSETQY
TRBJ1-1,TRBV4-3,ASSRGTGGSLEAF
TRBJ2-7,TRBV10-3,AISESRGLQGVGYEQY
TRBJ2-1,TRBV4-2,ASSQDLLNNNEQF
TRBJ1-2,TRBV4-3,ASSQDLLQNYGYT
TRBJ2-7,TRBV5-1,ASREQDSYEQY
TRBJ2-2,TRBV5-4,ASSLVSRGGRTGELF
TRBJ1-6,TRBV7-2,ASSLDRGRSSPLH
TRBJ2-7,TRBV6-5,ASSSLYEQY
TRBJ2-2,TRBV7-3,ASSLTGSTGELF
TRBJ1-1,TRBV7-6,ASSLAGGNTEAF
TRBJ1-1,TRBV5-1,ASSRGSDTEAF
TRBJ2-5,TRBV27,ASSKLAGEGETQY
TRBJ1-4,TRBV6-1,ASSRGIATNEKLF
TRBJ1-2,TRBV18,ASSPIVQGEGYT
TRBJ1-2,TRBV19,ASSIDRRSVNYGYT
TRBJ2-5,TRBV7-2,ASSFTSGGTQTQY
TRBJ1-5,TRBV7-2,ASSLDRNQPQH
TRBJ1-5,TRBV15,ATSRDIARGSQPQH
TRBJ1-6,TRBV5-1,ASSLQPGYRDRHNSPLH
TRBJ1-3,TRBV18,ASSPNQGNTIY